The sequence of this T cell receptor (beta chain) was determined in a study of T cell clonality in common variable immunodeficiency. Study-level findings and limits: T cell subpopulation sequencing would be needed to explain CVID clonality.

Measured with immunoSEQ multiplex PCR; TCRdb has only the in-frame clones, and not every one. The profile covers roughly 70,000 clones, none occurring a single time. This clone was recorded many times. Its antigen is not known. The source of this sequence is a person aged 18 to 70 in good health. Sequencing input: peripheral blood mononuclear cells.

The CDR3 loop reads CASSGGQGTETQYF. The sequenced CDR3 bases are TGTGCCAGCAGTGGGGGACAGGGAACCGAGACC. The chain employs TRBV2 and TRBJ2-5; 9 bases match TRBD1. The read is 3 residues too short to cover the CDR3 end, so that end is filled in from the germline J gene. The CDR3 runs 14 residues. V shed 4 bases, J shed 5 bases, and the junction held 5 bases outside the gene matches. Per the germline V gene, CDR1 is SNHLY and CDR2 is FYNNEI.